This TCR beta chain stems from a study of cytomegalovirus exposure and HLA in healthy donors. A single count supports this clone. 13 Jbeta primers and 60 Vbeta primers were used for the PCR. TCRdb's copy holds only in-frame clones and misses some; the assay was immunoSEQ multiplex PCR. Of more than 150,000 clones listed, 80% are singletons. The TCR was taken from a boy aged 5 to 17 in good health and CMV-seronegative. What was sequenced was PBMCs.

CDR3 sequence (DNA): TGTGCCACCTCGGGTTTATGGTCTGAAGCTTTCTTT. Its translation is CATSGLWSEAFF. The V call is TRBV6-5, the J call TRBJ1-1, with D hard to call. The CDR3 sequence is 12 residues long. Trimming cost V 10 bases and J 6 bases, with 15 bases left between them. In germline, CDR1 is MNHEY, CDR2 SVGAGI.